A single sample gave rise to the 15 T cell receptor beta chains below, sequenced in a study of blood T cell repertoires in COVID-19. Repertoires were generated with immunoSEQ multiplex PCR, while TCRdb's copy carries only in-frame clones and drops some. The sample lists about 330,000 clones, more than 70% occurring once. Material for sequencing was PBMCs or T cells enriched from blood (not recorded which). These receptors all come from a woman in her thirties who had recovered from COVID-19.

The genes are TRBV19 and TRBJ1-1; D possibly corresponds to TRBD1 (6 bases). Per the germline V gene, CDR1 is LNHDA and CDR2 is SQIVND (reference sequence). The ends were cut back, 8 bases at V and 5 bases at J, with 15 bases in the middle. This CDR3 spans 13 amino acids. The CDR3, as DNA: TGTGCCAGTGAGGCCTCCCAGGGGACTGAAGCTTTCTTT. Its translation is CASEASQGTEAFF.

J is TRBJ1-4 and V is TRBV4-1; the D gene is possibly TRBD1 (5 bases). The V end was cut by 1 base, the J end by 0 bases, with 9 bases between. There are 16 residues in the CDR3. Germline V lookup: CDR1 MGHRA, CDR2 YSYEKL. For the CDR3, the DNA is TGCGCCAGCAGCCAAGGACAGCTTGCAACTAATGAAAAACTGTTTTTT. The encoded protein is CASSQGQLATNEKLFF.

This clone has only one observation. The chain joins TRBV27 to TRBJ2-1; D is unresolved. The CDR3 has 11 residues. Trimming left V 9 bases short and J 6 bases short, with 9 bases between. Germline V CDR1 and CDR2: MNHEY, SMNVEV (reference sequence). The CDR3 protein is CASSLRNEQFF. In DNA, the CDR3 is TGTGCCAGTTCACTTCGCAATGAGCAGTTCTTC.

V usage is TRBV19 and J usage is TRBJ1-5; unclear D gene. V was shortened by 6 bases and J by 6 bases, with 12 bases between the two germline ends. The V gene's germline CDR1 is LNHDA and CDR2 SQIVND (reference sequence). CDR3 length equals 13 residues. The CDR3 bases are TGTGCCAGTAGACCCACAGTAGGTCAGCCCCAGCATTTT. Translating it yields CASRPTVGQPQHF.

The chain's CDR3 is CASSLDLGRAFF. The CDR3 DNA follows: TGTGCCAGCAGTCTCGACCTGGGGAGAGCTTTCTTT. The gene calls are TRBV12-3 or TRBV12-4 and TRBJ1-1; D remains ambiguous. The germline V and J ends were trimmed by 5 bases and 10 bases, with 14 bases remaining between them. The CDR3 loop spans 12 amino acids.

The sample holds a few counts of this clone. CDR3 protein: CASSPRDRDFSGELFF. The CDR3 DNA follows: TGTGCCAGCAGCCCTCGGGACAGGGATTTTTCCGGGGAGCTGTTTTTT. This chain uses TRBV3-1 (or the pseudogene TRBV3-2) with TRBJ2-2; 9 bases align to TRBD1. CDR3 length equals 16 residues. V lost 4 bases, J lost 6 bases, and 9 bases stayed unmatched. Looked up from germline, CDR1 is LGHDT and CDR2 is YNNKEL (reference sequence).

Turning to this clone: Other DNA sequences in this specimen translate into the identical CDR3. V is TRBV7-2 and J is TRBJ1-2; TRBD1 matches at 7 bases. The ends lost 4 bases at V and 4 bases at J; junction bases unmatched: 3. This CDR3 is built from 13 residues. CDR1 and CDR2 (germline): SGHTA, FQGNSA. CDR3 DNA sequence: TGTGCCAGCAGCTCAGGACAGGCCTATGGCTACACCTTC. It codes for CASSSGQAYGYTF. Full variable domain (outside the CDR3, taken from reference TRBV7-2 and TRBJ1-2): GAGVSQSPSNKVTEKGKDVELRCDPISGHTALYWYRQSLGQGLEFLIYFQGNSAPDKSGLPSDRFSAERTGGSVSTLTIQRTQQEDSAVYLCASSSGQAYGYTFGSGTRLTVV.

The V and J genes are TRBV6-5 and TRBJ2-7; D not resolved. The V gene's germline CDR1 is MNHEY and CDR2 SVGAGI. Trimming shortened V by 8 bases and J by 3 bases, and 8 bases separated the two germline ends. The CDR3 has 11 amino acids. CDR3 in amino acids: CASQTSYEQYF. Written as DNA, the CDR3 is TGTGCCAGCCAGACAAGCTACGAGCAGTACTTC.

On this clone itself: This CDR3 is also generated by other DNA sequences in the sample. V and J are TRBV19 and TRBJ1-1; D is possibly TRBD1 (6 bases). CDR1 and CDR2 from the germline V gene are LNHDA and SQIVND (reference sequence). This CDR3 has 14 amino acids. The V and J ends lost 6 bases and 4 bases respectively, with 15 bases between them. DNA of the CDR3: TGTGCCAGTAGCCCGAGGCAGGGGATCACTGAAGCTTTCTTT. Translation gives CASSPRQGITEAFF.

V is TRBV2 and J is TRBJ1-5, with D unresolved. Trimming left V 6 bases short and J 1 base short, with 16 bases between. CDR1 is SNHLY and CDR2 is FYNNEI in the germline V gene. This CDR3 has 16 amino acids. Here the CDR3 reads CASSHQPGASNQPQHF. The CDR3 nucleotides read TGTGCCAGCAGCCATCAACCGGGAGCAAGCAATCAGCCCCAGCATTTT.

J is TRBJ2-7 and V is TRBV7-2, with 7 nucleotides matching TRBD1. Germline assignment: CDR1 SGHTA and CDR2 FQGNSA. V shed 5 bases and J 2 bases; nucleotides not matched to a gene: 6. This CDR3 comprises 14 residues. In nucleotides, the CDR3 is TGTGCCAGCAGCCCTCCCGGGACAGCCTACGAGCAGTACTTC. It yields the protein CASSPPGTAYEQYF.

This clone was observed once. The chain carries TRBV14 and TRBJ2-2; 7 bases are shared with TRBD1. Germline V CDR1 and CDR2: SGHDN, FVKESK. Losses at the gene ends were 2 bases for V and 4 bases for J; bases not matched to a gene: 4. The CDR3 sequence is 15 residues long. CDR3 residues: CASSQRGRGTGELFF. The CDR3 DNA follows: TGTGCCAGCAGCCAAAGGGGGCGCGGCACCGGGGAGCTGTTTTTT.

V is TRBV7-9 and J is TRBJ2-5; D unresolved. This CDR3 region has 15 residues. The V end lost 4 bases, the J end lost 3 bases, and 15 bases lay between the germline ends. Germline CDR1 SEHNR, CDR2 FQNEAQ (reference sequence). CDR3 amino acids: CASSSDTVIEETQYF. CDR3 in DNA: TGTGCCAGCAGCTCTGATACAGTGATCGAAGAGACCCAGTACTTC.

This chain joins TRBV5-1 and TRBJ2-5; D is possibly TRBD2 (7 bases). The length of the CDR3 is 15 residues. CDR1 is SGHRS and CDR2 is YFSETQ in the germline V gene. V shed 5 bases and J shed 2 bases, with 16 bases lying between them. The CDR3 here is CASSTLGGRQETQYF. Written as DNA, the CDR3 is TGCGCCAGCAGTACGCTGGGGGGGCGGCAAGAGACCCAGTACTTC.

V usage is TRBV19 and J usage is TRBJ1-5; D is perhaps TRBD1 (6 bases). Between the trimmed V and J ends, which lost 1 base and 5 bases, there was a span of 12 bases. The V gene's germline CDR1 is LNHDA and CDR2 SQIVND (reference sequence). The CDR3 covers 15 residues. The CDR3 bases are TGTGCCAGTAGTATAGGGGACAACAGTTATCAGCCCCAGCATTTT. Residues: CASSIGDNSYQPQHF.